Sequencing of this T cell receptor beta chain was carried out in a study of shared clonotypes between healthy human individuals. Study outcomes and limitations: The study's rarefaction showed incomplete sorted-subset sequencing despite large depth.

On this clone itself: Antigen: not known.

Per germline, CDR1 DFQATT and CDR2 SNEGSKA (reference sequence). There are 11 residues in the CDR3. V lost 5 bases and J lost 4, with 6 bases in between. Original processing methods: Filtering differed because ImmunoSEQ produced junction-only sequences that carried no quality scores. The method was immunoSEQ multiplex PCR; TCRdb's version includes in-frame clones alone and lacks a portion of them. V, J and clone size were drawn from that table, and D and trimming were deduced from the DNA. The data hold about 2.2 million clones, with 90% to 95% observed a single time. Naive-designated CD8 cells lacked CD45RO, were positively enriched for CCR7, and omitted terminally differentiated effector memory CD45RA+ cells. The donors, healthy adults who were HIV-negative, had experienced no recent acute infections or vaccinations.

Sequenced: naive CD8+ T cells from PBMCs. The V call is TRBV20-1, the J call TRBJ1-3; D unresolved. The TCR originated in a young man in good health. Some clones in this sample may be carry-over from other donors' samples. DNA for the CDR3: TGCAGTGCTTCAAGAGGAAACACCATATATTTT. Encoded protein: CSASRGNTIYF.